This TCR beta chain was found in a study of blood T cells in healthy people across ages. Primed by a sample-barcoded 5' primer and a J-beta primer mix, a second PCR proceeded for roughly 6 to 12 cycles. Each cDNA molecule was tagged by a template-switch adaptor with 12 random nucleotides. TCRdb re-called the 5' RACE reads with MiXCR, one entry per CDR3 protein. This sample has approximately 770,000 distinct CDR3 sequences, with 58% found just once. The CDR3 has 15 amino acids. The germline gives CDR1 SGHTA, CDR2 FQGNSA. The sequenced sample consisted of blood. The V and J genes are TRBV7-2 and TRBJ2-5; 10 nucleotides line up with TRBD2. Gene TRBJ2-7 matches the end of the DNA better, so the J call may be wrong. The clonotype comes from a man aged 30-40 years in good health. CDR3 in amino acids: CASREAGGWDYEQYF. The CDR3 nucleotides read TGTGCCAGCAGGGAAGCGGGAGGGTGGGACTACGAGCAGTACTTC.